This TCR beta chain was identified during a study of blood T cell repertoires in COVID-19. The CDR3 extends over 13 amino acids. The V gene lost 6 bases and the J gene lost 4 bases, with 9 bases spanning the gap. Germline V gives CDR1 SEHNR, CDR2 FQNEAQ (reference sequence). This table comes from immunoSEQ multiplex PCR, and its TCRdb copy is limited to in-frame clones, with some not included. The sample has around 300,000 clones; around 92% are singletons. Cohorts were based on clinical histories the participants reported. Sequenced sample: PBMCs or T cells enriched from blood (not recorded which). This sequence originates from a woman aged 60-75 years who had recovered from COVID-19. The genes are TRBV7-9 and TRBJ1-4, with a possible D match to TRBD1 (5 bases). The CDR3 DNA is TGTGCCAGCAGGGACACAAGTAATGAAAAACTGTTTTTT. It is translated as CASRDTSNEKLFF.